This is a list of T cell receptor beta chains from one sample in a study of shared clonotypes between healthy human individuals. Profiling relied on immunoSEQ multiplex PCR, and the TCRdb table lists in-frame clones only, not all of them. The sample includes 550,000 to 700,000 clones, roughly 73% of them seen just once. The sequencing sample was made of memory CD4+ T cells sorted from blood. Receptors were obtained from a woman under 40 in good health. Each CDR3 is given with its conserved first and last residue. Each record gives: J gene, V gene, clone size, D gene, CDR3 DNA, CDR3 protein. The D gene is left open where the match is weak. Size tells how often a clone was seen (once, few, many) or the class of an expanded clone, and some rows leave it out.

J gene: TRBJ1-2
V gene: TRBV4-2
clone size: -
D gene: -
CDR3 DNA: TGTGCCAGCAGCCAAGTTCGGGAAACAAGTTTTAACTATGGCTACACCTTC
CDR3 protein: CASSQVRETSFNYGYTF

J gene: TRBJ2-2
V gene: TRBV29-1
clone size: -
D gene: -
CDR3 DNA: TGCAGCGTTGGGAACCCCGGGGAGCTGTTTTTT
CDR3 protein: CSVGNPGELFF

J gene: TRBJ1-1
V gene: TRBV5-1
clone size: many
D gene: -
CDR3 DNA: TGCGCCAGCAGCCGTGTCACAGGGAACCCGAACACTGAAGCTTTCTTT
CDR3 protein: CASSRVTGNPNTEAFF

J gene: TRBJ2-1
V gene: TRBV5-1
clone size: few
D gene: -
CDR3 DNA: TGCGCCAGCAGCTTGGACAGGGTAGGGTACAATGAGCAGTTCTTC
CDR3 protein: CASSLDRVGYNEQFF

J gene: TRBJ2-6
V gene: TRBV5-4
clone size: -
D gene: TRBD2
CDR3 DNA: TGTGCCAGCAGCCACCGACTAGCGGGAGTGTTTGGGGCCAACGTCCTGACTTTC
CDR3 protein: CASSHRLAGVFGANVLTF

J gene: TRBJ2-5
V gene: TRBV5-8
clone size: many
D gene: TRBD2
CDR3 DNA: TGTGCCAGCAGCGCAGGGACTAGCAACAGCCAAGAGACCCAGTACTTC
CDR3 protein: CASSAGTSNSQETQYF

J gene: TRBJ2-1
V gene: TRBV7-9
clone size: -
D gene: -
CDR3 DNA: TGTGCCAGCAGCTCCCACTACAATGAGCAGTTCTTC
CDR3 protein: CASSSHYNEQFF

J gene: TRBJ1-1
V gene: TRBV18
clone size: -
D gene: -
CDR3 DNA: TGTGCCAGCTCACCTCTTGACAGAAACACTGAAGCTTTCTTT
CDR3 protein: CASSPLDRNTEAFF

J gene: TRBJ2-1
V gene: TRBV7-3
clone size: -
D gene: TRBD2
CDR3 DNA: TGTGCCAGCAGTTTAACTAGCGGGGGGATAAACAATGAGCAGTTCTTC
CDR3 protein: CASSLTSGGINNEQFF

J gene: TRBJ1-5
V gene: TRBV6-4
clone size: -
D gene: TRBD1
CDR3 DNA: TGTGCCAGCAGGGGACAGGGTACTCAGCCCCAGCATTTT
CDR3 protein: CASRGQGTQPQHF

J gene: TRBJ1-2
V gene: TRBV10-2
clone size: -
D gene: -
CDR3 DNA: TGCGCCAGCAGTGAGACGATGGGGAGCTATGGCTACACCTTC
CDR3 protein: CASSETMGSYGYTF

J gene: TRBJ1-5
V gene: TRBV30
clone size: once
D gene: -
CDR3 DNA: TGTGCCTGGAGTTGGGTAGGTGGGGGTCAGCCCCAGCATTTT
CDR3 protein: CAWSWVGGGQPQHF

J gene: TRBJ2-7
V gene: TRBV28
clone size: -
D gene: TRBD1
CDR3 DNA: TGTGCCAGCAGTGTGACAGGGGGCGCACTCTACGAGCAGTACTTC
CDR3 protein: CASSVTGGALYEQYF

J gene: TRBJ1-5
V gene: TRBV7-2
clone size: -
D gene: -
CDR3 DNA: TGTGCCAGCAGCGGACCGGGCTCCGATTTGCCCCAGCATTTT
CDR3 protein: CASSGPGSDLPQHF

J gene: TRBJ1-1
V gene: TRBV28
clone size: -
D gene: -
CDR3 DNA: TGTGCCAGCAGCACCCCCAGGAGTGACACTGAAGCTTTCTTT
CDR3 protein: CASSTPRSDTEAFF

J gene: TRBJ1-1
V gene: TRBV5-1
clone size: -
D gene: -
CDR3 DNA: TGCGCCAGCAGCTTATGGGGGTGGGGAACTGAAGCTTTCTTT
CDR3 protein: CASSLWGWGTEAFF

J gene: TRBJ2-6
V gene: TRBV18
clone size: -
D gene: -
CDR3 DNA: TGTGCCAGCTCACTTACCGGACAGAACCCTGGGGCCAACGTCCTGACTTTC
CDR3 protein: CASSLTGQNPGANVLTF

J gene: TRBJ2-7
V gene: TRBV6-1
clone size: -
D gene: -
CDR3 DNA: TGTGCCAGCAGTGAGGGGGTCTCCTACGAGCAGTACTTC
CDR3 protein: CASSEGVSYEQYF

J gene: TRBJ1-2
V gene: TRBV7-2
clone size: -
D gene: -
CDR3 DNA: TGTGCCAGCAGCTTAGCCGACAGAGCTAACTATGGCTACACCTTC
CDR3 protein: CASSLADRANYGYTF

J gene: TRBJ1-5
V gene: TRBV7-2
clone size: -
D gene: -
CDR3 DNA: TGTGCCAGCAGCTTAGGGGGGATTGGCAATCAGCCCCAGCATTTT
CDR3 protein: CASSLGGIGNQPQHF

J gene: TRBJ1-4
V gene: TRBV19
clone size: -
D gene: -
CDR3 DNA: TGTGCCAGTAGTATCCTCCTGGGGACTAATGAAAAACTGTTTTTT
CDR3 protein: CASSILLGTNEKLFF

J gene: TRBJ2-2
V gene: TRBV14
clone size: -
D gene: TRBD1
CDR3 DNA: TGTGCCAGCAGCCAGGCAGGGGGCACCGGGGAGCTGTTTTTT
CDR3 protein: CASSQAGGTGELFF

J gene: TRBJ2-2
V gene: TRBV28
clone size: -
D gene: TRBD2
CDR3 DNA: TGTGCCAGCAGTTTGTTCGGGGGGTCGGCGAACACCGGGGAGCTGTTTTTT
CDR3 protein: CASSLFGGSANTGELFF

J gene: TRBJ1-3
V gene: TRBV5-5
clone size: -
D gene: -
CDR3 DNA: TGTGCCAGCAGCTTGGCCGGGGGGCCGGTATCTGGAAACACCATATATTTT
CDR3 protein: CASSLAGGPVSGNTIYF

J gene: TRBJ1-5
V gene: TRBV7-9
clone size: few
D gene: TRBD1
CDR3 DNA: TGTGCCAGCAGCCCGGCAGGGGGCGGCAATCAGCCCCAGCATTTT
CDR3 protein: CASSPAGGGNQPQHF

J gene: TRBJ2-3
V gene: TRBV5-1
clone size: -
D gene: -
CDR3 DNA: TGCGCCAGCAGCTTGGCCAATCGCGATACGCAGTATTTT
CDR3 protein: CASSLANRDTQYF

J gene: TRBJ1-5
V gene: TRBV5-1
clone size: -
D gene: TRBD1
CDR3 DNA: TGCGCCAGCAGCTTGGAAGGACAGGGTGACCTCCCCGGTCAGCCCCAGCATTTT
CDR3 protein: CASSLEGQGDLPGQPQHF

J gene: TRBJ2-3
V gene: TRBV5-1
clone size: -
D gene: -
CDR3 DNA: TGCGCCAGCAGCTTGGGGCTCGGGAGTGAGGGTACGCAGTATTTT
CDR3 protein: CASSLGLGSEGTQYF

J gene: TRBJ1-5
V gene: TRBV2
clone size: few
D gene: -
CDR3 DNA: TGTGCCAGCACGTTGCCAGGTAGAGTGGGCAATCAGCCCCAGCATTTT
CDR3 protein: CASTLPGRVGNQPQHF

J gene: TRBJ2-3
V gene: TRBV27
clone size: -
D gene: TRBD1
CDR3 DNA: TGTGCCAGCAGTTTCTCCTTCCTCAGGACAGGAAAGAATACGCAGTATTTT
CDR3 protein: CASSFSFLRTGKNTQYF

J gene: TRBJ1-1
V gene: TRBV7-9
clone size: -
D gene: TRBD1
CDR3 DNA: TGTGCCAGCCAGGGGGCTGGGTGGACTGAAGCTTTCTTT
CDR3 protein: CASQGAGWTEAFF

J gene: TRBJ2-7
V gene: TRBV5-6
clone size: -
D gene: -
CDR3 DNA: TGTGCCAGCAGCCTCCTCGATCGGTCCGAGCAGTACTTC
CDR3 protein: CASSLLDRSEQYF

J gene: TRBJ2-3
V gene: TRBV10-1
clone size: once
D gene: -
CDR3 DNA: TGCGCCAGCGGACCCGGGCTAGCCTACAACACAGATACGCAGTATTTT
CDR3 protein: CASGPGLAYNTDTQYF

J gene: TRBJ1-4
V gene: TRBV27
clone size: -
D gene: -
CDR3 DNA: TGTGCCACGGGTAGTAGGGGCGGCAATGAAAAACTGTTTTTT
CDR3 protein: CATGSRGGNEKLFF

J gene: TRBJ2-7
V gene: TRBV28
clone size: -
D gene: TRBD1
CDR3 DNA: TGTGCCAGCAGTTCAGGAGCGGAAGGGGGCCACGAGCAGTACTTC
CDR3 protein: CASSSGAEGGHEQYF

J gene: TRBJ1-5
V gene: TRBV19
clone size: -
D gene: TRBD1
CDR3 DNA: TGTGCCAGTCAAGAGGTCCGACAGGGGGCTCAGCCCCAGCATTTT
CDR3 protein: CASQEVRQGAQPQHF

J gene: TRBJ2-5
V gene: TRBV5-6
clone size: -
D gene: TRBD2
CDR3 DNA: TGTGCCAGCAGCTTCACTAGCGGGAGAGGAGAGACCCAGTACTTC
CDR3 protein: CASSFTSGRGETQYF

J gene: TRBJ2-1
V gene: TRBV7-9
clone size: -
D gene: TRBD2
CDR3 DNA: TGTGCCAGCAGCTTGGGACTAGCGGACTCCTACAATGAGCAGTTCTTC
CDR3 protein: CASSLGLADSYNEQFF

J gene: TRBJ2-1
V gene: TRBV6-6
clone size: -
D gene: -
CDR3 DNA: TGTGCCTGTCGGGGGGTCCAGGGGGCATCCTACAATGAGCAGTTCTTC
CDR3 protein: CACRGVQGASYNEQFF

J gene: TRBJ1-5
V gene: TRBV19
clone size: medium-sized
D gene: -
CDR3 DNA: TGTGCCAGTGGGGCAGAGGGCCAGCCCCAGCATTTT
CDR3 protein: CASGAEGQPQHF